The 32 T cell receptor beta chains listed next were all sequenced from one sample in a study of OX40 agonist ivuxolimab in advanced cancers. Some clones are missing from TCRdb's copy, which holds only in-frame ones; the method was immunoSEQ multiplex PCR. The sample records some 85,000 clones, more than 85% being singletons. The specimen was CD4+ or CD8+ T cells sorted from blood, collected in a trial of the OX40 agonist ivuxolimab. The receptor source for this set is an adult with an advanced solid tumor such as melanoma, head and neck, liver or kidney cancer.

The chain is built from TRBV5-1 and TRBJ2-7, with 11 nucleotides matching TRBD2. Germline CDR1 is SGHRS and CDR2 is YFSETQ. CDR3 length equals 13 residues. V gave up 3 bases and J gave up 6 bases; unmatched junction bases: 2. DNA for the CDR3: TGCGCCAGCAGCTCGACTAGCGGGACCGAGCAGTACTTC. Amino acids: CASSSTSGTEQYF.

The gene calls are TRBV5-1 and TRBJ1-1, with 7 bases that match TRBD1. CDR1 SGHRS and CDR2 YFSETQ come from the germline V gene. This CDR3 spans 15 amino acids. The junction had 2 bases not matched to a gene; V was cut back by 0 bases and J by 0 bases. As DNA, the CDR3 is TGCGCCAGCAGCTTGGCAGGGACAGTGAACACTGAAGCTTTCTTT. It yields the protein CASSLAGTVNTEAFF.

The rearrangement links TRBV27 to TRBJ1-6, with D possibly matching TRBD1 (6 bases). With 4 bases removed from V and 3 bases from J, the gap between germline ends came to 7 bases. This CDR3 is built from 14 residues. Germline V gives CDR1 MNHEY, CDR2 SMNVEV (reference sequence). The CDR3 region has the DNA TGTGCCAGCAGTTCGGACAGCTATAATTCACCCCTCCACTTT. Translated, it gives CASSSDSYNSPLHF.

This chain links TRBV5-1 with TRBJ2-2; maybe TRBD2 (5 bases). The CDR3 runs to 15 residues. Germline CDR1 is SGHRS and CDR2 is YFSETQ. The ends were cut back, 2 bases at V and 2 bases at J, with 10 bases in the middle. The CDR3 reads CASSFRESNTGELFF. The DNA for the CDR3 is TGCGCCAGCAGCTTTCGGGAATCTAACACCGGGGAGCTGTTTTTT.

This chain links TRBV2 with TRBJ1-2; D perhaps matches TRBD1 (5 bases). In germline, CDR1 is SNHLY, CDR2 FYNNEI. The germline V and J ends were trimmed by 3 bases and 7 bases, with 9 bases remaining between them. The CDR3 runs to 12 residues. The CDR3 here is CASSDWRGGYTF. The CDR3 DNA follows: TGTGCCAGCAGTGACTGGAGGGGTGGCTACACCTTC.

The gene calls are TRBV7-8 and TRBJ1-4; 8 bases are shared with TRBD1. The ends lost 3 bases at V and 8 bases at J; junction bases unmatched: 8. Per the germline V gene, CDR1 is SGHVS and CDR2 is FQNEAQ. The CDR3 loop spans 15 amino acids. The CDR3: CASSFRTGRNEKLFF. The CDR3 DNA is TGTGCCAGCAGCTTCAGGACAGGGCGGAACGAAAAACTGTTTTTT.

This chain links TRBV5-1 with TRBJ2-4; tentative D call: TRBD1 (5 bases). This CDR3 contains 14 residues. V was trimmed by 0 bases and J by 3 bases, leaving 7 bases between them. Germline V gene lookup returns CDR1 SGHRS and CDR2 YFSETQ. In nucleotides, the CDR3 is TGCGCCAGCAGCTTGGTAGGGGTCAAAAACATTCAGTACTTC. Translation: CASSLVGVKNIQYF.

CDR3 nucleotides: TGTGCCAGCAGCCCTACTGGGGCCAACGTCCTGACTTTC. Its protein product is CASSPTGANVLTF. The rearrangement joins TRBV7-6 to TRBJ2-6; D is unresolved. Germline V gives CDR1 SGHVS, CDR2 FNYEAQ. Trimming pared 5 bases from V and 2 bases from J, leaving 4 bases between. The CDR3 extends over 13 amino acids.

This chain uses TRBV20-1 with TRBJ2-1, with unresolved D. Trimming shortened V by 6 bases and J by 5 bases, and 8 bases separated the two germline ends. The CDR3 is 11 residues long. Per germline, CDR1 DFQATT and CDR2 SNEGSKA (reference sequence). CDR3 DNA sequence: TGCAGTGCAGTCGGCCACAATGAGCAGTTCTTC. It yields the protein CSAVGHNEQFF.

The chain is built from TRBV2 and TRBJ2-3, with D perhaps matching TRBD2 (5 bases). Germline V CDR1 and CDR2: SNHLY, FYNNEI. V was cut by 7 bases and J by 2 bases, with 7 bases left in between. The CDR3 covers 12 residues. DNA for the CDR3: TGTGCCAGCAAAGCGGACACAGATACGCAGTATTTT. Its translation: CASKADTDTQYF.

As regards this clone: A read error may account for a junction end that differs from germline. The chain carries TRBV28 and TRBJ2-2, with TRBD2 as a possible D gene (6 bases). Germline CDR1 and CDR2: MDHEN and SYDVKM. There are 11 residues in the CDR3. In DNA form, the CDR3 reads TGTGCCAGCAGTTTTCCCGGGGGGCTGTTTTTT. Translated: CASSFPGGLFF.

The rearrangement uses TRBV23-1 and TRBJ2-1; perhaps TRBD2 as D (6 bases). TRBV23-1 is sorted into the ORF group, with uncertain function. CDR3 length: 16 amino acids. V was trimmed by 0 bases and J by 7 bases, leaving 16 bases between them. CDR3 sequence: CASSQSRLARWNEQFF. The CDR3 DNA follows: TGCGCCAGCAGTCAATCTAGGCTAGCGCGTTGGAATGAGCAGTTCTTC.

V usage is TRBV6-5 and J usage is TRBJ1-1; D not certain. Looked up from germline, CDR1 is MNHEY and CDR2 is SVGAGI. This CDR3 is 15 amino acids long. Trimming removed 2 bases from V and 5 bases from J, with 15 bases in between. CDR3 residues: CASSYEDLPGTEAFF. CDR3 DNA: TGTGCCAGCAGTTACGAGGACCTGCCGGGAACTGAAGCTTTCTTT.

The chain joins TRBV7-2 to TRBJ1-3, with 8 bases matching TRBD1. CDR3 size: 16 residues. V was pared by 1 base and J by 4 bases, with 6 bases of the junction left unmatched. Germline assignment: CDR1 SGHTA and CDR2 FQGNSA. The CDR3 region has the DNA TGTGCCAGCAGCTTAGGTCAGGGGGCGCTAGGAAACACCATATATTTT. This encodes CASSLGQGALGNTIYF.

J is TRBJ1-2 and V is TRBV30; 8 nucleotides line up with TRBD1. V lost 1 base and J lost 8; bases outside the gene matches: 9. CDR1 is GTSNPN and CDR2 is SVGIG in the germline V gene (reference sequence). The CDR3 has 14 amino acids. The CDR3 protein is CAWSGIGRGQGYTF. CDR3 coding DNA: TGTGCCTGGAGTGGTATCGGCAGGGGGCAAGGCTACACCTTC.

The chain joins TRBV2 to TRBJ1-5, with D possibly being TRBD1 (6 bases). CDR1 SNHLY and CDR2 FYNNEI come from the germline V gene. The CDR3 has 14 amino acids. Trimming removed 6 bases at V and 3 bases at J, with 12 bases between. CDR3 protein: CASRPGVTNQPQHF. For the CDR3, the DNA is TGTGCCAGCAGACCAGGGGTCACCAATCAGCCCCAGCATTTT.

The DNA for the CDR3 is TGTGCCTGGAGTGTCTTGAGGGCCGGTGAGCAGTTCTTC. Residues: CAWSVLRAGEQFF. The chain has TRBV30 and TRBJ2-1; the D gene is possibly TRBD2 (5 bases). This CDR3 has 13 residues. CDR1 and CDR2 from the germline V gene are GTSNPN and SVGIG (reference sequence). With 0 bases removed from V and 9 bases from J, the gap between germline ends came to 12 bases. The whole variable domain, filled in from reference TRBV30 and TRBJ2-1, reads SQTIHQWPATLVQPVGSPLSLECTVEGTSNPNLYWYRQAAGRGLQLLFYSVGIGQISSEVPQNLSASRPQDRQFILSSKKLLLSDSGFYLCAWSVLRAGEQFFGPGTRLTVL.

CDR3 loop: CASSSRGASHLNTEAFF. For the CDR3, the DNA is TGCGCCAGCAGCTCACGGGGGGCCTCTCACCTAAACACTGAAGCTTTCTTT. The V call is TRBV4-1, the J call TRBJ1-1; TRBD1 is a possible D gene (6 bases). There are 17 residues in the CDR3. Per germline, CDR1 MGHRA and CDR2 YSYEKL. Trimming removed 5 bases at V and 2 bases at J, with 21 bases between.

As DNA, the CDR3 is TGCGCCAGCAGCCTGATGGGGGGATCGGGCTACAATGAGCAGTTCTTC. Residues: CASSLMGGSGYNEQFF. The chain joins TRBV5-1 to TRBJ2-1; D is possibly TRBD2 (6 bases). CDR3 size: 16 residues. Trimming shortened V by 4 bases and J by 3 bases, and 17 bases separated the two germline ends. CDR1 is SGHRS, CDR2 YFSETQ, per germline.

The V call is TRBV5-4, the J call TRBJ2-3, with 9 bases aligning to TRBD1. The germline V gene encodes CDR1 SGHNT and CDR2 YYREEE (reference sequence). After removal of 4 bases from V and 1 base from J, the junction contained 4 bases not matched to a gene. CDR3 length: 15 residues. The chain's CDR3 is CASSLGTGRTDTQYF. In nucleotides, the CDR3 is TGTGCCAGCAGCCTTGGGACAGGGCGCACAGATACGCAGTATTTT.

The rearrangement joins TRBV7-2 to TRBJ1-2, with a weak D call TRBD1 (6 bases). The V gene's germline CDR1 is SGHTA and CDR2 FQGNSA. Trimming pared 5 bases from V and 4 bases from J, leaving 11 bases between. The length of the CDR3 is 13 residues. CDR3 coding DNA: TGTGCCAGCAGCAATGGACAGACCTATGGCTACACCTTC. The encoded protein is CASSNGQTYGYTF. Full variable domain (outside the CDR3, taken from reference TRBV7-2 and TRBJ1-2): GAGVSQSPSNKVTEKGKDVELRCDPISGHTALYWYRQSLGQGLEFLIYFQGNSAPDKSGLPSDRFSAERTGGSVSTLTIQRTQQEDSAVYLCASSNGQTYGYTFGSGTRLTVV.

The chain is built from TRBV5-1 and TRBJ2-1, with a tentative D call TRBD2 (5 bases). Germline V gene data show CDR1 as SGHRS and CDR2 as YFSETQ. There are 16 residues in the CDR3. V was cut by 3 bases and J by 10 bases, with 23 bases left in between. Here the CDR3 reads CASSSGGGVGSGEQFF. The CDR3 DNA is TGCGCCAGCAGCTCCGGTGGAGGTGTTGGGTCGGGAGAGCAGTTCTTC.

J is TRBJ2-1 and V is TRBV5-8; D is tentatively TRBD1 or TRBD2 (5 bases each). This CDR3 spans 13 amino acids. V was pared by 1 base and J by 5 bases, with 7 bases between. Germline lookup yields CDR1 SGHTS and CDR2 YDEGEE. The CDR3 sequence is CASSLRGNNEQFF. The CDR3 DNA is TGTGCCAGCAGCTTGCGGGGCAACAATGAGCAGTTCTTC.

V is TRBV18 and J is TRBJ2-2; TRBD2 matches 13 bases. Trimming cost V 5 bases and J 5 bases; bases outside gene matches: 5. Germline lookup yields CDR1 KGHSH and CDR2 LQKENI. This CDR3 is built from 16 residues. The CDR3 region has the DNA TGTGCCAGCTCAATAGGACTAGCGGGAGAGACCGGGGAGCTGTTTTTT. Its translation: CASSIGLAGETGELFF.

This chain joins TRBV30 and TRBJ2-3; 9 bases align to TRBD2. Looked up from germline, CDR1 is GTSNPN and CDR2 is SVGIG (reference sequence). V shed 5 bases and J 6 bases; nucleotides not matched to a gene: 6. This CDR3 is built from 13 residues. CDR3 nucleotide sequence: TGTGCCTGGTCGGGACTAGCATATGATACGCAGTATTTT. Translating gives CAWSGLAYDTQYF.

The chain uses TRBV2 and TRBJ2-7; 13 nucleotides align to TRBD2. CDR1 SNHLY and CDR2 FYNNEI come from the germline V gene. V was pared by 9 bases and J by 1 base, with 3 bases of the junction left unmatched. This CDR3 contains 14 residues. This CDR3 is CASKLAGGSYEQYF. CDR3 nucleotides: TGTGCCAGTAAACTAGCGGGAGGGTCCTACGAGCAGTACTTC.

The chain uses TRBV10-3 and TRBJ2-3; no definite D call. Trimming pared 6 bases from V and 1 base from J, leaving 14 bases between. The CDR3 runs to 15 residues. Germline assignment: CDR1 ENHRY and CDR2 SYGVKD. CDR3 sequence: CAIRSSAGRTDTQYF. The CDR3 nucleotides are TGTGCCATCAGATCCTCGGCAGGCCGCACAGATACGCAGTATTTT.

The rearrangement joins TRBV7-9 to TRBJ2-1; D is perhaps TRBD2 (6 bases). The CDR3 covers 12 residues. CDR1 SEHNR and CDR2 FQNEAQ come from the germline V gene (reference sequence). V was pared by 5 bases and J by 8 bases, with 10 bases between. The CDR3 loop is CASSQLAHEQFF. For the CDR3, the DNA is TGTGCCAGCAGCCAACTAGCCCATGAGCAGTTCTTC.

The rearrangement uses TRBV6-1 and TRBJ1-2; TRBD1 is a possible D gene (5 bases). Germline CDR1 is MNHNS and CDR2 is SASEGT. The CDR3 has 16 amino acids. The V end was cut by 2 bases, the J end by 0 bases, with 13 bases between. The CDR3: CASSEWWQTANYGYTF. For the CDR3, the DNA is TGTGCCAGCAGTGAATGGTGGCAGACAGCTAACTATGGCTACACCTTC.

The V gene is TRBV7-2, the J gene TRBJ2-7; D tentatively fits TRBD1 or TRBD2 (6 bases each). The CDR3 has 16 residues. The V end was cut by 5 bases, the J end by 3 bases, with 20 bases between. The germline CDR1 and CDR2 sequences are SGHTA and FQGNSA. For the CDR3, the DNA is TGTGCCAGCAGCATCGTCGGCGGGACAATCAACTACGAGCAGTACTTC. Protein: CASSIVGGTINYEQYF.

The V and J genes are TRBV11-2 and TRBJ2-1; 9 bases align to TRBD2. Germline lookup yields CDR1 SGHAT and CDR2 FQNNGV. The CDR3 is 15 residues long. V trimming: 2 bases; J trimming: 10 bases; junction bases outside the gene matches: 9. The CDR3, as DNA: TGTGCCAGCAGCTTAAAAGCGGGAGGCGGTTTGGAGCAGTTCTTC. Translated: CASSLKAGGGLEQFF.

This chain uses TRBV29-1 with TRBJ2-2, with TRBD1 matching over 10 bases. V shed 7 bases, J shed 5 bases, and the junction held 7 bases outside the gene matches. This CDR3 spans 14 amino acids. The germline V gene has CDR1 SQVTM and CDR2 ANQGSEA. The CDR3 spells CSALGQGGTGELFF. For the CDR3, the DNA is TGCAGCGCCCTCGGACAGGGGGGGACCGGGGAGCTGTTTTTT.